The rows below give T cell receptor beta chains drawn from one sample of a study of blood T cell repertoires in COVID-19. Produced via immunoSEQ multiplex PCR; TCRdb's table is partial and in-frame only. This sample yields about 170,000 clones, of which around 81% are seen a single time; around 8.9% belongs to the top ten. Sequenced input: peripheral blood. These receptors were collected from an elderly woman with COVID-19, enrolled during active disease. Both conserved end residues are part of each CDR3. A D gene is named only where the DNA matches it firmly. Clone size is shown for a subset of rows, as once, few, many or a class of expanded clone.

>TRBV11-2|TRBJ2-7|.|TRBD2
CASSKTSGSSYEQYF
TGTGCCAGCAGCAAAACTAGCGGGAGCTCCTACGAGCAGTACTTC
>TRBV5-4|TRBJ2-5|.|TRBD2
CASSPGGLAGKETQYF
TGTGCCAGCAGCCCGGGCGGACTAGCGGGGAAAGAGACCCAGTACTTC
>TRBV19|TRBJ2-1|.|TRBD1
CASTRTGREEQFF
TGTGCCAGTACTCGGACAGGGCGTGAAGAGCAGTTCTTC
>TRBV7-9|TRBJ1-2|.|TRBD1
CASSLTGDGYTF
TGTGCCAGCAGCTTGACAGGGGATGGCTACACCTTC
>TRBV5-6|TRBJ1-4|.|.
CASSLPSNEKLFF
TGTGCCAGCAGCTTGCCTTCTAATGAAAAACTGTTTTTT
>TRBV5-1|TRBJ1-2|.|.
CASSGGGANYGYTF
TGCGCCAGCAGTGGTGGAGGAGCTAACTATGGCTACACCTTC
>TRBV12-5|TRBJ2-2|.|.
CASGLEENTGELFF
TGTGCTAGTGGTTTAGAGGAAAACACCGGGGAGCTGTTTTTT
>TRBV28|TRBJ2-3|.|TRBD2
CASGLVGRGQGKYF
TGTGCCAGCGGTTTAGTTGGGAGGGGTCAGGGCAAGTATTTT
>TRBV29-1|TRBJ1-2|few|.
CSVGPRGLQGHYTF
TGCAGCGTTGGTCCCAGGGGCCTCCAGGGGCACTACACCTTC
>TRBV4-1|TRBJ2-3|.|TRBD2
CASSQGGLAGAADTQYF
TGCGCCAGCAGCCAAGGGGGTCTAGCGGGAGCCGCAGATACGCAGTATTTT
>TRBV19|TRBJ2-1|.|TRBD2
CASSGTSNEQFF
TGTGCCTCTAGCGGGACGAGTAATGAGCAGTTCTTC
>TRBV15|TRBJ2-7|.|.
CATSRHGGEQYF
TGTGCCACCAGCAGACACGGGGGAGAGCAGTACTTC
>TRBV18|TRBJ1-3|.|.
CASSPDPMQGTGNTIYF
TGTGCCAGCTCACCTGACCCGATGCAGGGAACTGGAAACACCATATATTTT
>TRBV2|TRBJ1-6|.|TRBD1
CASSEFGDSNSPLHF
TGTGCCAGCAGTGAGTTCGGGGACAGCAATTCACCCCTCCACTTT
>TRBV5-1|TRBJ2-1|.|TRBD2
CASSLPLVAGGYNEQFF
TGCGCCAGCAGCTTGCCCCTTGTAGCGGGGGGGTACAATGAGCAGTTCTTC
>TRBV6-5|TRBJ1-1|.|.
CASSPNRIWTEAFF
TGTGCCAGCAGTCCCAACAGGATCTGGACTGAAGCTTTCTTT
>TRBV3-1/TRBV3-2|TRBJ2-7|.|TRBD2
CASSQVTLAGDEQYF
TGTGCCAGCAGCCAAGTAACACTAGCGGGAGACGAGCAGTACTTC
>TRBV6-6|TRBJ1-2|once|.
CASASTANYGYTF
TGTGCCAGCGCCTCAACAGCTAACTATGGCTACACCTTC
>TRBV4-1|TRBJ2-3|.|TRBD1
CAASAMRQGPTDTQYF
TGCGCCGCGAGCGCTATGAGACAGGGACCCACAGATACGCAGTATTTT
>TRBV6-5|TRBJ1-2|.|.
CASRQSGTKGGYTF
TGTGCCAGCAGGCAATCCGGGACAAAGGGGGGCTACACCTTC
>TRBV28|TRBJ1-2|.|.
CASRGGAREGYTF
TGTGCCAGCCGAGGGGGGGCCCGTGAGGGCTACACCTTC
>TRBV6-6|TRBJ2-7|once|.
CASTSREIYEQYF
TGTGCCAGCACCTCCCGGGAGATCTACGAGCAGTACTTC
>TRBV18|TRBJ1-5|.|.
CASSSRDLDSNQPQHF
TGTGCCAGCTCATCCCGGGACTTAGATAGCAATCAGCCCCAGCATTTT
>TRBV5-4|TRBJ1-2|.|.
CASNTLGRTSYGYTF
TGTGCCAGCAACACCCTGGGGCGTACCTCCTATGGCTACACCTTC
>TRBV3-1/TRBV3-2|TRBJ2-2|.|.
CASRGVNTGELFF
TGTGCCAGCAGGGGAGTGAACACCGGGGAGCTGTTTTTT
>TRBV5-4|TRBJ1-2|.|TRBD1
CASTRDSGKKTF
TGTGCCAGCACCCGGGACAGCGGAAAAAAAACCTTC
>TRBV5-8|TRBJ2-3|.|.
CASSLALGGGTDTQYF
TGTGCCAGCAGCTTGGCCCTAGGTGGAGGCACAGATACGCAGTATTTT
>TRBV5-1|TRBJ2-1|.|.
CASSVSQGSYNEQFF
TGCGCCAGCAGCGTATCCCAGGGGTCCTACAATGAGCAGTTCTTC
>TRBV19|TRBJ2-2|.|.
CASRGQGWSTGELFF
TGTGCCAGTAGGGGGCAGGGGTGGAGCACCGGGGAGCTGTTTTTT
>TRBV5-1|TRBJ2-2|.|.
CASCDRMANTGELFF
TGCGCCAGTTGTGACAGGATGGCGAACACCGGGGAGCTGTTTTTT
>TRBV29-1|TRBJ2-1|.|TRBD2
CSVDPGSGVRNEQFF
TGCAGCGTTGATCCAGGGAGCGGGGTTAGGAATGAGCAGTTCTTC
>TRBV27|TRBJ2-7|.|TRBD2
CASSSPGGTVEQYF
TGTGCCAGCAGTTCCCCCGGGGGGACGGTCGAGCAGTACTTC